This entry describes one T cell receptor (beta chain). This record comes from a study of cytotoxic CD8 clonotypes in ibrutinib-treated CLL. Repertoires were generated with immunoSEQ multiplex PCR, while TCRdb's copy carries only in-frame clones and drops some. The top ten hold over 2% of the sample, which has 150,000 to 200,000 clones, 81% seen once. V gave up 0 bases and J gave up 9 bases, with 17 bases separating them. From germline, CDR1 is MNHEY and CDR2 SMNVEV (reference sequence). The CDR3 loop spans 16 amino acids. The chain is built from TRBV27 and TRBJ1-4; D ambiguous. The source is a human donor with chronic lymphocytic leukemia. Sample: PBMCs, taken after 12 months of ibrutinib treatment. CDR3 amino acids: CASSLSMAGGRKKLFF. The CDR3 bases are TGTGCCAGCAGTTTATCGATGGCAGGAGGGAGGAAAAAACTGTTTTTT.